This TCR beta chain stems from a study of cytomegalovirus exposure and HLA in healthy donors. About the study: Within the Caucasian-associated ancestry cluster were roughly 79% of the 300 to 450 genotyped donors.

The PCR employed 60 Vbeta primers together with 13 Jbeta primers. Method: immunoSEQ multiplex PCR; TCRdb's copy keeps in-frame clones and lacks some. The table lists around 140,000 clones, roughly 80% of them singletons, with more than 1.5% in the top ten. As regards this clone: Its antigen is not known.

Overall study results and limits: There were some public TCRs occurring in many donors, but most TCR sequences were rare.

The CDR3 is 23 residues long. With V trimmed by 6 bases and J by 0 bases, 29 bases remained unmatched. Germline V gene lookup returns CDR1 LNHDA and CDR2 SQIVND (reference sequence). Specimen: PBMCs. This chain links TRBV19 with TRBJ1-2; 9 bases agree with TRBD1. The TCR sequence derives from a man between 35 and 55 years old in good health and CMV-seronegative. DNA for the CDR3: TGTGCCAGTAGCCTATCCTGGGGGACAGGGCGGATACTAACTGAGACGACTAACTATGGCTACACCTTC. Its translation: CASSLSWGTGRILTETTNYGYTF.